Each of the 3 T cell receptor beta chains below was sequenced from the same sample in a study of cytomegalovirus exposure and HLA in healthy donors. Clones were sequenced by immunoSEQ multiplex PCR, and TCRdb holds only the in-frame ones, with some missing. The sample holds some 140,000 clones, about 86% seen once. Sequences were obtained from PBMCs. These receptor sequences come from a human donor in good health.

The rearrangement uses TRBV11-2 and TRBJ2-5; D is possibly TRBD1 (6 bases). The CDR3 has 13 residues. Germline V lookup: CDR1 SGHAT, CDR2 FQNNGV. Trimming stripped 1 base from V and 7 bases from J, with 10 bases between. The CDR3 loop reads CASSLARGGTQYF. CDR3 DNA: TGTGCCAGCAGCTTAGCCAGGGGTGGGACCCAGTACTTC.

The rearrangement links TRBV7-9 to TRBJ2-3, with a weak D call TRBD1 (5 bases). Deletions cut 5 bases from V and 2 bases from J, with 14 bases between. This CDR3 spans 15 amino acids. In germline, CDR1 is SEHNR, CDR2 FQNEAQ (reference sequence). Written as DNA, the CDR3 is TGTGCCAGCAGCCCGAAAAGGGGAAACACAGATACGCAGTATTTT. Its protein is CASSPKRGNTDTQYF.

CDR3 region: CASSLTGLGNQPQHF. CDR3 in DNA: TGTGCCAGCAGCCTGACAGGGTTAGGAAATCAGCCCCAGCATTTT. The chain links TRBV6-1 to TRBJ1-5, with TRBD1 matching 7 bases. V gave up 6 bases and J gave up 4 bases; unmatched junction bases: 9. The V gene's germline CDR1 is MNHNS and CDR2 SASEGT. The CDR3 is made up of 15 amino acids.